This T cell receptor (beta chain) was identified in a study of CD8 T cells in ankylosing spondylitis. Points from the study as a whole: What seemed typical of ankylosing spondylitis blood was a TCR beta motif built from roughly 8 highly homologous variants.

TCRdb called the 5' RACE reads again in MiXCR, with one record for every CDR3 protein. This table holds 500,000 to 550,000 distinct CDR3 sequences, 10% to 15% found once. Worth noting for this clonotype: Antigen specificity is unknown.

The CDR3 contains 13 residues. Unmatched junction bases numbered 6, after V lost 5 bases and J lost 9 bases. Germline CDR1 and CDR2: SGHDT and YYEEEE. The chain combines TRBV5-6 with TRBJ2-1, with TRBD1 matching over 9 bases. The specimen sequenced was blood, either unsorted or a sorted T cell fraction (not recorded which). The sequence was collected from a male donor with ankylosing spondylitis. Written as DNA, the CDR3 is TGTGCCAGCAGTCGCACAGGGGGCAGTGAGCAGTTCTTC. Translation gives CASSRTGGSEQFF.